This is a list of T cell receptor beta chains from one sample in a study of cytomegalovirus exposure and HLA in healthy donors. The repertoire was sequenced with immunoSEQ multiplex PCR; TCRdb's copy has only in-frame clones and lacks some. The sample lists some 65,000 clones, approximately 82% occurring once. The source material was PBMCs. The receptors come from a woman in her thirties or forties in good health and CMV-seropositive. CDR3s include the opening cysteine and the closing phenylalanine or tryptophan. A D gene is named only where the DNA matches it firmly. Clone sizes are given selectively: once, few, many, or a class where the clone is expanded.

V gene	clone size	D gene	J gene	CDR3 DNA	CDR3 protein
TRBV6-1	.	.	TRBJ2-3	TGTGCCAGCAGTGAAGCGCAAGGAGGGGGCTCAGATACGCAGTATTTT	CASSEAQGGGSDTQYF
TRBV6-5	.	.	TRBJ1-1	TGTGCCAGCAGTGCGCAGGGAAACACTGAAGCTTTCTTT	CASSAQGNTEAFF
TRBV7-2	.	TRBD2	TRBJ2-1	TGTGCCAGCAGCTTTGGCGGGGGATACAATGAGCAGTTCTTC	CASSFGGGYNEQFF
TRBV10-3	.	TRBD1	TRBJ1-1	TGTGCCATAGGACAGGGGACGAGGACTGAAGCTTTCTTT	CAIGQGTRTEAFF
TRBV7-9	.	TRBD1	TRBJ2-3	TGTGCCAGCAGCTCCGACAGGGCGTTCACAGATACGCAGTATTTT	CASSSDRAFTDTQYF
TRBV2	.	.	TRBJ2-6	TGTGCCAGCAGAGAGGAAGCTGGGGCCAACGTCCTGACTTTC	CASREEAGANVLTF
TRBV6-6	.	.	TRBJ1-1	TGTGCCAGCACCTCATCGGTCGCCACTGAAGCTTTCTTT	CASTSSVATEAFF
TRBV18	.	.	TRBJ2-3	TGTGCCAGCTCACCCAACAGGAGCACAGATACGCAGTATTTT	CASSPNRSTDTQYF
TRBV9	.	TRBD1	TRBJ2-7	TGTGCCAGCAGCTTTCAGACAGGGCCCTACGAGCAGTACTTC	CASSFQTGPYEQYF
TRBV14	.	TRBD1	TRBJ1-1	TGTGCCAGTTGCCGGGACAGGGGGAACACTGAAGCTTTCTTT	CASCRDRGNTEAFF
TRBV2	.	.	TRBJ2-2	TGTGCCAGCAGTGAACAGGGTACCACCGGGGAGCTGTTTTTT	CASSEQGTTGELFF
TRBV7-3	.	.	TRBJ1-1	TGTGCCAGCAGCTTAGGGGGGAGCACTGAAGCTTTCTTT	CASSLGGSTEAFF
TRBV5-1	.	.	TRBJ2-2	TGCGCCAGCAGCTTAGGGCAGGGGAACACCGGGGAGCTGTTTTTT	CASSLGQGNTGELFF
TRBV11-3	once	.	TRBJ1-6	TGTGCCAGCAGCTTAAGGGGCCCGGGTTCACCCCTCCACTTT	CASSLRGPGSPLHF
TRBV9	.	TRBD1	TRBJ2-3	TGTGCCAGCAGCACCTGGACAGGGGGCGCGAAAGATACGCAGTATTTT	CASSTWTGGAKDTQYF
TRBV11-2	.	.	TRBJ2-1	TGTGCCAGCAGCTTATGGAGCGGCGGGCCCCCTGAGCAGTTCTTC	CASSLWSGGPPEQFF
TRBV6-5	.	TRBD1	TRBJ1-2	TGTGCCAGCAGGAGGACAGGGGAGAGCTATGGCTACACCTTC	CASRRTGESYGYTF
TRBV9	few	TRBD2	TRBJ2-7	TGTGCCAGCAGCCGGGGGACTAGCGGGGGCTACGAGCAGTACTTC	CASSRGTSGGYEQYF
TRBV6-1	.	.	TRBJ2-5	TGTGCCAGCAGTGTAACAGAAGAGACCCAGTACTTC	CASSVTEETQYF
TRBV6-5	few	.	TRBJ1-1	TGTGCCAGCAGTTACTCGAGGAACACTGAAGCTTTCTTT	CASSYSRNTEAFF
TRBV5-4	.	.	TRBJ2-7	TGTGCCAGCAGCCAAGGAGGGGGCATCTACGAGCAGTACTTC	CASSQGGGIYEQYF
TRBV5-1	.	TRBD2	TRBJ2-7	TGCGCCAGCAGCTTGGCCGGGGGGACGGGCGAGCAGTACTTC	CASSLAGGTGEQYF
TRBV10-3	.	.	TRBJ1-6	TGTGCCATCAGTGTGGGCCCCTATAATTCACCCCTCCACTTT	CAISVGPYNSPLHF
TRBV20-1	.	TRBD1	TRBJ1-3	TGCAGTGCTGGACAGGGGAACACCATATATTTT	CSAGQGNTIYF
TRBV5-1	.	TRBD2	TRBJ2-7	TGCGCCAGCAGCTTGGGAGGCGGGGGCTACGAGCAGTACTTC	CASSLGGGGYEQYF
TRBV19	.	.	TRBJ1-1	TGTGCCAGTACCAGACAGCTTGGCACTGAAGCTTTCTTT	CASTRQLGTEAFF
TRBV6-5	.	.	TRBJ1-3	TGTGCCAGCAGTTTATCAGGGACTGGAAACACCATATATTTT	CASSLSGTGNTIYF
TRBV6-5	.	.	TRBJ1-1	TGTGCCAGCCGGGGACTGGACACTGAAGCTTTCTTT	CASRGLDTEAFF
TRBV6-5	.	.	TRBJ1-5	TGTGCCAGCTCCAGAGGGGGAAAACAGCCCCAGCATTTT	CASSRGGKQPQHF
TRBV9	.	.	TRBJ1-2	TGTGCCAGCAGCGCCCGGCGAGAGGGAGACTATGGCTACACCTTC	CASSARREGDYGYTF
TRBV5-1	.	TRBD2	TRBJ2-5	TGCGCCAGCAGCATAGGGACTAGCGGGGCAGAAGAGACCCAGTACTTC	CASSIGTSGAEETQYF
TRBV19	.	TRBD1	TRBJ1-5	TGTGCCAGTTTAGGATCCAGGGGGCGCGGGAATGGCAATCAGCCCCAGCATTTT	CASLGSRGRGNGNQPQHF
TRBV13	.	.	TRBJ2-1	TGTGCCAGCAGCTTAGGCCTTGAAGGAGGCGATGAGCAGTTCTTC	CASSLGLEGGDEQFF
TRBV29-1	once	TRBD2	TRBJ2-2	TGCAGCGTGGGGACTAGCGGGGGGGCCGAAGCCGGGGAGCTGTTTTTT	CSVGTSGGAEAGELFF
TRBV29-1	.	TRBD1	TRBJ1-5	TGCAGCGTTGAAGAGGGGACAGGGGGCAATCAGCCCCAGCATTTT	CSVEEGTGGNQPQHF
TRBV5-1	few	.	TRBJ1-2	TGCGCCAGCAGCTTGGATCAGGGGACCTATGGCTACACCTTC	CASSLDQGTYGYTF
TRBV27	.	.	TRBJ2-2	TGTGCCAGCAGTTTACTAAGGACCGGGCGGGACACCGGGGAGCTGTTTTTT	CASSLLRTGRDTGELFF
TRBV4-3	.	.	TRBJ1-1	TGCGCCAGCAGCCAAGCTGAATGGAGCACTGAAGCTTTCTTT	CASSQAEWSTEAFF
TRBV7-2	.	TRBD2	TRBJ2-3	TGTGCCAGCAGATCGGGGACTAGCGCAGATACGCAGTATTTT	CASRSGTSADTQYF
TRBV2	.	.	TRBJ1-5	TGTGCCAGCAGGCCGGGGAACAGCCAAAATCAGCCCCAGCATTTT	CASRPGNSQNQPQHF
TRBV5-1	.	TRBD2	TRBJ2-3	TGCGCCAGCAGCTTAAGCGGACTAGTAAAAAGCACAGATACGCAGTATTTT	CASSLSGLVKSTDTQYF
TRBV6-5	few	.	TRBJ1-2	TGTGCCAGCAGTGGTGGAGGCATTGGGAATGGCTACACCTTC	CASSGGGIGNGYTF
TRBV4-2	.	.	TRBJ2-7	TGTGCCAGCAGCAGCGGACGCCAGGTCTACGAGCAGTACTTC	CASSSGRQVYEQYF
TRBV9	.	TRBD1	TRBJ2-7	TGTGCCAGCAGCGTAATGGGGACAGGGAGACACGAGCAGTACTTC	CASSVMGTGRHEQYF
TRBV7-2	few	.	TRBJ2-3	TGTGCCAGCAGCTTGACTAGTGCTGATACGCAGTATTTT	CASSLTSADTQYF
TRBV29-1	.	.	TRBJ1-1	TGCAGCGCCTCGTTTCCGGGGGAGGGTACTGAAGCTTTCTTT	CSASFPGEGTEAFF
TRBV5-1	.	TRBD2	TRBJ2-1	TGCGCCAGCAGCTCACTAGCGGGGGGTAATGAGCAGTTCTTC	CASSSLAGGNEQFF
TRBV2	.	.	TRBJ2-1	TGTGCCAGCAGTGTCGGAGTCCGTGAGCAGTTCTTC	CASSVGVREQFF
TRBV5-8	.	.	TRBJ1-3	TGTGCCAGCAGCTTGTTGGCGGATTTCTCTGGAAACACCATATATTTT	CASSLLADFSGNTIYF
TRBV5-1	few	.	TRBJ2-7	TGCGCCAGCAGCTTTAAATCCGAGGGAACCTACGAGCAGTACTTC	CASSFKSEGTYEQYF
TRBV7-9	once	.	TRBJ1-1	TGTGCCAGCAGCTCCACAGGTAACACTGAAGCTTTCTTT	CASSSTGNTEAFF
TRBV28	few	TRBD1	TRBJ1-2	TGTGCCAGCAGTTCGACAGGGGATGGCTACACCTTC	CASSSTGDGYTF
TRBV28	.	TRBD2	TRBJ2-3	TGTGCCAGCAGGGCAGCGGGGGGACACACAGATACGCAGTATTTT	CASRAAGGHTDTQYF
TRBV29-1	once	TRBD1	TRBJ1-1	TGCAGCGTTGGATTGGCAGGGGGGAACACTGAAGCTTTCTTT	CSVGLAGGNTEAFF
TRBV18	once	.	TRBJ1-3	TGTGCCAGCTCACCGGACAATCGGCAGGGAAACACCATATATTTT	CASSPDNRQGNTIYF
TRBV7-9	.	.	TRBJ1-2	TGTGCCAGCAGGCGGGGAGCCGAGTCTGGCTACACCTTC	CASRRGAESGYTF
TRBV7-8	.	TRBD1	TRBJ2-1	TGTGCCAGCAGCCCAGACAGGGTCGGAGGCATCAATGAGCAGTTCTTC	CASSPDRVGGINEQFF